This T cell receptor beta chain was identified during a study of blood T cell repertoires in COVID-19. Assay used: immunoSEQ multiplex PCR; TCRdb lists only in-frame clones, some missing. The table shows about 250,000 clones, with 83% occurring only once. The germline V gene has CDR1 SGHNT and CDR2 YYREEE (reference sequence). The CDR3 contains 16 residues. J lost 0 bases, V lost 4 bases, and 6 bases had no gene match. The sequenced sample consisted of peripheral blood. This sequence originates from a middle-aged man with active or convalescent COVID-19. The gene calls are TRBV5-4 and TRBJ1-1; TRBD1 agrees at 10 bases. The CDR3 reads CASSIGQGVVNTEAFF. CDR3 coding DNA: TGTGCCAGCAGCATAGGACAGGGGGTCGTGAACACTGAAGCTTTCTTT.